These 32 T cell receptor beta chains came from one sample sequenced in a study of T cell changes during pregnancy in multiple sclerosis. Data came from immunoSEQ multiplex PCR; TCRdb stores just in-frame clones and leaves some out. The table records some 76,000 clones, about nine tenths of them present only once. This material consisted of CD4+ T cells from peripheral blood mononuclear cells, taken after pregnancy. The source of these receptors is a female donor with multiple sclerosis, enrolled in a pregnancy study.

The chain joins TRBV5-1 to TRBJ2-3, with D tentatively TRBD1 (5 bases). There are 14 residues in the CDR3. CDR1 is SGHRS, CDR2 YFSETQ, per germline. The ends were cut back, 4 bases at V and 2 bases at J, with 11 bases in the middle. CDR3 sequence reads: CASSTGQPTDTQYF. In DNA form, the CDR3 reads TGCGCCAGCAGCACAGGACAACCCACAGATACGCAGTATTTT.

The chain recombines TRBV4-1 with TRBJ2-5, with 8 bases identical to TRBD2. CDR1 is MGHRA and CDR2 is YSYEKL in the germline V gene. Trimming removed 1 base from V and 3 bases from J; junction bases left unmatched: 1. This CDR3 is built from 14 residues. The CDR3: CASSQGAGEETQYF. DNA for the CDR3: TGCGCCAGCAGCCAAGGAGCGGGAGAAGAGACCCAGTACTTC.

This chain connects TRBV11-2 to TRBJ2-1; D is ambiguous. Germline V CDR1 and CDR2: SGHAT, FQNNGV. The CDR3 spans 16 residues. Trimming took 3 bases from V and 6 from J, leaving 18 bases between them. The CDR3 coding sequence is TGTGCCAGCAGCTTCCCCTCGGTTGTAGTTGCCAATGAGCAGTTCTTC. It translates to CASSFPSVVVANEQFF. Full variable domain (missing parts from reference TRBV11-2 and TRBJ2-1): EAGVAQSPRYKIIEKRQSVAFWCNPISGHATLYWYQQILGQGPKLLIQFQNNGVVDDSQLPKDRFSAERLKGVDSTLKIQPAKLEDSAVYLCASSFPSVVVANEQFFGPGTRLTVL.

The chain recombines TRBV29-1 with TRBJ2-2, with a possible D match to TRBD2 (6 bases). CDR1 and CDR2 from the germline V gene are SQVTM and ANQGSEA. The CDR3 spans 12 residues. The DNA of the CDR3 is TGCTTGGGGGGAGAGAACACCGGGGAGCTGTTTTTT. Its protein product is CLGGENTGELFF.

This chain connects TRBV19 to TRBJ2-7; D possibly corresponds to TRBD2 (5 bases). Deletions cut 3 bases from V and 0 bases from J, with 12 bases between. Per germline, CDR1 LNHDA and CDR2 SQIVND (reference sequence). The CDR3 is made up of 15 amino acids. The CDR3 loop reads CASSIRAEGSYEQYF. For the CDR3, the DNA is TGTGCCAGTAGTATTAGGGCAGAGGGCTCCTACGAGCAGTACTTC.

The chain recombines TRBV5-1 with TRBJ1-5; D uncertain. Germline CDR1 SGHRS, CDR2 YFSETQ. Trimming removed 2 bases from V and 0 bases from J, with 3 bases in between. The CDR3 consists of 13 residues. The CDR3 DNA reads as TGCGCCAGCAGCTTCAGTAGCAATCAGCCCCAGCATTTT. Amino acids: CASSFSSNQPQHF.

V gene TRBV25-1 combines with J gene TRBJ1-4; possibly TRBD1 for D (5 bases). The CDR3 length is 14 residues. Germline V lookup: CDR1 MGHDK, CDR2 SYGVNS. Trimming removed 4 bases at V and 7 bases at J, with 13 bases between. Here the CDR3 reads CASSGSGQGEKLFF. The CDR3 region has the DNA TGTGCCAGCAGTGGGTCGGGTCAGGGTGAAAAACTGTTTTTT.

This chain uses TRBV14 with TRBJ1-1; 8 nucleotides agree with TRBD1. J was trimmed by 4 bases and V by 3 bases; bases with no gene match: 4. The germline gives CDR1 SGHDN, CDR2 FVKESK. The CDR3 contains 14 residues. DNA of the CDR3: TGTGCCAGCAGCCAGGGACAGGTTCGCACTGAAGCTTTCTTT. It codes for CASSQGQVRTEAFF.

This clone showed up just once. The chain links TRBV6-6 to TRBJ2-1; TRBD2 matches 7 bases. The CDR3 has 12 amino acids. CDR1 and CDR2 from the germline V gene are MNHNY and SVGAGI (reference sequence). Trimming removed 5 bases from V and 6 bases from J; junction bases left unmatched: 1. CDR3 loop: CASSGRGNEQFF. CDR3 in DNA: TGTGCCAGCAGTGGGAGGGGCAATGAGCAGTTCTTC.

The chain employs TRBV6-5 and TRBJ1-2; tentatively, D is TRBD1 (6 bases). Trimming pared 6 bases from V and 12 bases from J, leaving 17 bases between. The CDR3 extends over 12 amino acids. Per germline, CDR1 MNHEY and CDR2 SVGAGI. CDR3 sequence (DNA): TGTGCCAGCAGCCGAGAAACAGGGTCCCACACCTTC. This translates into CASSRETGSHTF.

The rearrangement joins TRBV30 to TRBJ1-1, with D possibly matching TRBD1 (6 bases). The CDR3 totals 14 residues. Trimming cost V 3 bases and J 4 bases, with 15 bases left between them. Per the germline V gene, CDR1 is GTSNPN and CDR2 is SVGIG (reference sequence). The CDR3: CAWRGGGDTTEAFF. The CDR3 DNA is TGTGCCTGGAGAGGAGGGGGGGATACCACTGAAGCTTTCTTT.

In DNA form, the CDR3 reads TGTGCCAGCAGCCCTCCGACTAGCGGGAGAAGGGAGTGGAACGAGCAGTACTTC. Protein sequence: CASSPPTSGRREWNEQYF. The rearrangement links TRBV27 to TRBJ2-7; TRBD2 aligns across 12 bases. The ends lost 6 bases at V and 5 bases at J; junction bases unmatched: 17. Germline V gene lookup returns CDR1 MNHEY and CDR2 SMNVEV (reference sequence). CDR3 length: 18 amino acids.

The genes are TRBV7-9 and TRBJ1-3; 9 bases line up with TRBD1. Germline loops: CDR1 SEHNR, CDR2 FQNEAQ (reference sequence). Trimming cost V 5 bases and J 4 bases; bases outside gene matches: 9. This CDR3 has 16 amino acids. In DNA form, the CDR3 reads TGTGCCAGCAGCGCCCGGACAGGGGCAAAAGGAAACACCATATATTTT. Amino acid sequence: CASSARTGAKGNTIYF.

The chain combines TRBV11-3 with TRBJ1-6, with 9 bases lining up with TRBD1. Trimming took 5 bases from V and 0 from J; bases not matched to a gene: 2. This CDR3 spans 16 amino acids. Germline lookup yields CDR1 SGHNT and CDR2 YENEEA. For the CDR3, the DNA is TGTGCCAGCAGCGGGACAGGGAGCTCCTATAATTCACCCCTCCACTTT. Its translation is CASSGTGSSYNSPLHF.

The chain combines TRBV10-3 with TRBJ1-3, with D possibly TRBD1 on 5 matching bases. Trimming pared 6 bases from V and 2 bases from J, leaving 11 bases between. The CDR3 covers 14 residues. From germline, CDR1 is ENHRY and CDR2 SYGVKD. In DNA, the CDR3 is TGTGCCATCAGCGCGGGGGGGACTGGAAACACCATATATTTT. It codes for CAISAGGTGNTIYF.

This sequence joins TRBV19 and TRBJ2-5; TRBD1 matches at 9 bases. The CDR3 totals 15 residues. Germline assignment: CDR1 LNHDA and CDR2 SQIVND (reference sequence). The junction had 8 bases not matched to a gene; V was cut back by 4 bases and J by 5 bases. The CDR3 sequence is CASSTGTGSAETQYF. The CDR3, as DNA: TGTGCCAGTAGTACGGGGACAGGGTCGGCGGAGACCCAGTACTTC.

In DNA, the CDR3 is TGTGCCAGCAGCGTAGGCGGGACCCAAGAGACCCAGTACTTC. Translated: CASSVGGTQETQYF. The chain combines TRBV9 with TRBJ2-5, with a possible D match to TRBD2 (6 bases). The CDR3 totals 14 residues. Per germline, CDR1 SGDLS and CDR2 YYNGEE. V shed 0 bases and J shed 1 base, with 7 bases lying between them.

J is TRBJ2-1 and V is TRBV7-8; D is undetermined. Germline values: CDR1 SGHVS, CDR2 FQNEAQ. The V end was cut by 4 bases, the J end by 4 bases, with 8 bases between. The CDR3 consists of 13 residues. The CDR3 region has the DNA TGTGCCAGCAGCTCCTTTACATACAATGAGCAGTTCTTC. Its protein product is CASSSFTYNEQFF. Variable domain in full (rest from reference TRBV7-8 and TRBJ2-1): GAGVSQSPRYKVAKRGQDVALRCDPISGHVSLFWYQQALGQGPEFLTYFQNEAQLDKSGLPSDRFFAERPEGSVSTLKIQRTQQEDSAVYLCASSSFTYNEQFFGPGTRLTVL.

This clone appeared a single time. The J gene is TRBJ2-5, the V gene TRBV7-2; 8 nucleotides align to TRBD2. Germline V gene sequence: CDR1 SGHTA, CDR2 FQGNSA. V dropped 5 bases and J dropped 5; count of bases not matched to a gene: 1. CDR3 size: 12 residues. This chain's CDR3 is CASSRGGETQYF. DNA for the CDR3: TGTGCCAGCAGCCGCGGGGGGGAGACCCAGTACTTC.

This chain joins TRBV7-6 and TRBJ1-1; 9 positions agree with TRBD1. J gave up 3 bases and V 5 bases, and 22 bases lay outside the gene matches. Germline V gives CDR1 SGHVS, CDR2 FNYEAQ. CDR3 length: 20 amino acids. The CDR3 bases are TGTGCCAGCAGCACTAGGGGAAATAGGCCCCAACAGGGGGCAGACACTGAAGCTTTCTTT. Encoded protein: CASSTRGNRPQQGADTEAFF. The full variable domain, with the rest looked up from reference TRBV7-6 and TRBJ1-1, is GAGVSQSPRYKVTKRGQDVALRCDPISGHVSLYWYRQALGQGPEFLTYFNYEAQQDKSGLPNDRFSAERPEGSISTLTIQRTEQRDSAMYRCASSTRGNRPQQGADTEAFFGQGTRLTVV.

This sequence joins TRBV1 and TRBJ2-3; the DNA was not compared with TRBD2, the D call given in the table. TRBV1 is a pseudogene segment. The CDR3 totals 11 residues. The CDR3: CTSSQADTQYF. CDR3 in DNA: TGCACCAGCAGCCAAGCTGATACGCAGTATTTT.

CDR3 protein: CASSPRTTGLNAEAFF. The CDR3 bases are TGTGCCAGCAGCCCTAGAACGACAGGGTTAAATGCTGAAGCTTTCTTT. The chain has TRBV5-4 and TRBJ1-1, with 7 bases aligning to TRBD1. V shed 4 bases, J shed 6 bases, and the junction held 15 bases outside the gene matches. The CDR3 covers 16 residues. Germline CDR1 and CDR2: SGHNT and YYREEE (reference sequence).

The chain carries TRBV19 and TRBJ2-5; no definite D call. Trimming took 1 base from V and 2 from J, leaving 5 bases between them. The CDR3 runs to 13 residues. The germline gives CDR1 LNHDA, CDR2 SQIVND (reference sequence). This CDR3 reads CASSIGQQETQYF. CDR3 in DNA: TGTGCCAGTAGTATAGGGCAACAAGAGACCCAGTACTTC.

Only one count was recorded for this clone. This chain connects TRBV2 to TRBJ2-7, with D hard to call. Germline lookup yields CDR1 SNHLY and CDR2 FYNNEI. V was clipped by 5 bases and J by 8 bases, with 10 bases between them. The CDR3 extends over 11 amino acids. The CDR3 coding sequence is TGTGCCAGCAGTCCCCGATACAAGCAGTACTTC. Translated, it gives CASSPRYKQYF.

This chain uses TRBV18 with TRBJ1-2; TRBD1 agrees at 7 bases. This CDR3 region has 17 residues. The germline V gene has CDR1 KGHSH and CDR2 LQKENI. The trim removed 2 bases at V and 5 bases at J, leaving 14 bases unmatched. For the CDR3, the DNA is TGTGCCAGCTCACCAAGTTCAGGGCTGAAGGGGGCTTATGGCTACACCTTC. As protein: CASSPSSGLKGAYGYTF.

V usage is TRBV30 and J usage is TRBJ1-1; the D gene is possibly TRBD1 (6 bases). This CDR3 contains 12 residues. Germline CDR1 reads GTSNPN; CDR2 reads SVGIG (reference sequence). V lost 3 bases and J lost 8, with 13 bases in between. CDR3 sequence (DNA): TGTGCCTGGAGGGACAGAGGGGACGAAGCTTTCTTT. Residues: CAWRDRGDEAFF.

The chain uses TRBV5-6 and TRBJ1-2; D unclear. The germline gives CDR1 SGHDT, CDR2 YYEEEE. V gave up 0 bases and J gave up 7 bases, with 10 bases separating them. There are 13 residues in the CDR3. The CDR3 DNA reads TGTGCCAGCAGCTTGGGGCAGATCGCTGGCTACACCTTC. Its translation is CASSLGQIAGYTF.

V is TRBV5-6 and J is TRBJ1-2, with D tentatively TRBD1 (5 bases). Trimming took off 0 bases at V and 4 bases at J, with 13 bases between the two ends. Germline-derived CDR1 and CDR2 are SGHDT and YYEEEE. This CDR3 comprises 15 residues. The CDR3 is CASSLVGRVFYGYTF. The CDR3 DNA follows: TGTGCCAGCAGCTTGGTGGGCAGGGTTTTCTATGGCTACACCTTC.

The chain couples TRBV19 to TRBJ1-2; TRBD1 aligns across 8 bases. V was clipped by 5 bases and J by 4 bases; unmatched bases: 9. From germline, CDR1 is LNHDA and CDR2 SQIVND (reference sequence). There are 15 residues in the CDR3. CDR3 protein: CASSPTGASGYGYTF. The CDR3 DNA reads TGTGCCAGTAGTCCGACAGGGGCGTCGGGCTATGGCTACACCTTC.

The chain carries TRBV27 and TRBJ1-6; possible D gene TRBD1, 5 bases. This CDR3 has 13 residues. Per germline, CDR1 MNHEY and CDR2 SMNVEV (reference sequence). V shed 3 bases and J shed 9 bases, with 9 bases lying between them. The CDR3 loop reads CASSFQDTSPLHF. The DNA of the CDR3 is TGTGCCAGCAGTTTTCAGGACACTTCACCCCTCCACTTT.

The chain is built from TRBV27 and TRBJ1-1; 12 positions match TRBD1. The ends lost 2 bases at V and 7 bases at J; junction bases unmatched: 8. This CDR3 has 16 residues. Germline V gene data show CDR1 as MNHEY and CDR2 as SMNVEV (reference sequence). The CDR3 DNA follows: TGTGCCAGCAGTTTACTGTGGGACAGGGGGCCCGTTGAAGCTTTCTTT. Protein: CASSLLWDRGPVEAFF.

The chain carries TRBV2 and TRBJ2-2, with D tentatively TRBD1 (5 bases). The germline gives CDR1 SNHLY, CDR2 FYNNEI. The germline V and J ends were trimmed by 6 bases and 5 bases, with 16 bases remaining between them. The CDR3 is 15 amino acids. The CDR3 sequence is CASRIGQLRTGELFF. In DNA form, the CDR3 reads TGTGCCAGCAGAATTGGACAACTTCGAACCGGGGAGCTGTTTTTT.